Listed below are T cell receptor beta chains from one sample, sequenced in a study of OX40 agonist ivuxolimab in advanced cancers. Some clones are missing from TCRdb's copy, which holds only in-frame ones; the method was immunoSEQ multiplex PCR. This table holds about 26,000 clones, 80% to 90% found once. The sample was CD4+ or CD8+ T cells sorted from blood, taken in a trial of the OX40 agonist ivuxolimab. These receptors were obtained from an adult with an advanced solid tumor such as melanoma, head and neck, liver or kidney cancer. CDR3s include the opening cysteine and the closing phenylalanine or tryptophan. D genes are given only for firm matches. Only part of the rows carry a size: once, few, many, or a class if the clone is expanded.

J gene,V gene,D gene,clone size,CDR3 DNA,CDR3 protein
TRBJ1-5,TRBV4-1,NA,NA,TGCGCCAGCAGCCCCCTCAATAGCAATCAGCCCCAGCATTTT,CASSPLNSNQPQHF
TRBJ2-7,TRBV13,TRBD1,NA,TGTGCCAGCAGCTTCGAAGGGGGCGGGTACGAGCAGTACTTC,CASSFEGGGYEQYF
TRBJ1-2,TRBV4-1,TRBD1,NA,TGCGCCAGCAGCCGGAATACCGGGACAGGGGTTGGCTACACCTTC,CASSRNTGTGVGYTF
TRBJ1-1,TRBV19,TRBD1,NA,TGTGCCAGTAGTAATCGACAGGGGAACACTGAAGCTTTCTTT,CASSNRQGNTEAFF
TRBJ1-1,TRBV7-9,NA,few,TGTGCCAGCAGCGGCGCAGAAAACACTGAAGCTTTCTTT,CASSGAENTEAFF
TRBJ1-4,TRBV6-5,TRBD1,NA,TGTGCCAGCAGCCCGACAGGGGCGGTTAATGAAAAACTGTTTTTT,CASSPTGAVNEKLFF
TRBJ2-1,TRBV7-2,NA,NA,TGTGCCAGCAGCTTAGACTATGAGCAGTTCTTC,CASSLDYEQFF
TRBJ2-7,TRBV29-1,NA,once,TGCAGCGTTGAATTTAGCTGGGCAAACCGGGGCGAGCAGTACTTC,CSVEFSWANRGEQYF
TRBJ2-7,TRBV6-6,NA,NA,TGTGCCAGCAGTTACTCTCTGGGGGCCTACGAGCAGTACTTC,CASSYSLGAYEQYF
TRBJ2-7,TRBV19,NA,once,TGTGCCAGTAGTATAGGGGGCCAGGGAATCTACGAGCAGTACTTC,CASSIGGQGIYEQYF
TRBJ2-1,TRBV6-1,TRBD2,NA,TGTGCCAGCATTCCCAGCGGGGGTTACAATGAGCAGTTCTTC,CASIPSGGYNEQFF
TRBJ1-1,TRBV27,TRBD1,NA,TGTGCCAGCAACTCGGACAGGGTTGGCACTGAAGCTTTCTTT,CASNSDRVGTEAFF
TRBJ2-7,TRBV4-2,TRBD1,NA,TGTGCCAGCAGCCAAGAGACGGGACAGGGGAACACCTACGAGCAGTACTTC,CASSQETGQGNTYEQYF
TRBJ1-3,TRBV7-6,NA,NA,TGTGCCAGCAGCTTAGCAGGGAGCTCTGGAAACACCATATATTTT,CASSLAGSSGNTIYF
TRBJ2-1,TRBV5-1,NA,NA,TGCGCCAGCAGCTTAGAGACAGACTACAATGAGCAGTTCTTC,CASSLETDYNEQFF
TRBJ2-7,TRBV4-1,NA,NA,TGCGCCAGCAGCCAAGATAGTAGCAGCTACGAGCAGTACTTC,CASSQDSSSYEQYF
TRBJ1-1,TRBV7-9,NA,few,TGTGCCAGCAGCCCCCGACAGGAGGCGAACACTGAAGCTTTCTTT,CASSPRQEANTEAFF
TRBJ2-2,TRBV27,NA,NA,TGTGCCAGCAGCCGCGCTCAGAACACCGGGGAGCTGTTTTTT,CASSRAQNTGELFF
TRBJ2-5,TRBV30,TRBD1,once,TGTGCCTGGAGTCCCATTACAGGGGGGGAGACCCAGTACTTC,CAWSPITGGETQYF
TRBJ1-1,TRBV5-1,TRBD1,few,TGCGCCAGCAGCTTGGAACCGGACAGGGGAGAAGCTTTCTTT,CASSLEPDRGEAFF
TRBJ2-4,TRBV7-6,NA,NA,TGTGCCAGCAGCTCCACACCTGACGGCCCATCGGCCAAAAACATTCAGTACTTC,CASSSTPDGPSAKNIQYF
TRBJ1-2,TRBV11-1,NA,NA,TGTGCCAGCAGCCCCGGGACTGGGCTTTCCTATGGCTACACCTTC,CASSPGTGLSYGYTF
TRBJ1-6,TRBV6-1,NA,few,TGTGCCAGCAGGGAGGTAGCCCCCGATAATTCACCCCTCCACTTT,CASREVAPDNSPLHF
TRBJ1-4,TRBV4-1,NA,NA,TGCGCCAGCAGCCAAAAGGGGTACCTTAATGAAAAACTGTTTTTT,CASSQKGYLNEKLFF
TRBJ2-2,TRBV10-3,NA,NA,TGTGCCATCAGTGCCCGGGTGGGAACCGGGGAGCTGTTTTTT,CAISARVGTGELFF
TRBJ2-7,TRBV7-9,TRBD2,NA,TGTGCCAGCAGCCGATCCGGGACTAGTTACGAGCAGTACTTC,CASSRSGTSYEQYF
TRBJ2-3,TRBV19,TRBD2,NA,TGTGCCAGTAGTCCTGGCGGACTAGCCTCAGATACGCAGTATTTT,CASSPGGLASDTQYF
TRBJ1-1,TRBV7-2,NA,NA,TGTGCCAGCAGCTACCCCGGCTTCGTGCCTGAAGCTTTCTTT,CASSYPGFVPEAFF
TRBJ2-3,TRBV6-5,NA,NA,TGTGCCAGCAGTCAAGGGGTTAAAAATACGCAGTATTTT,CASSQGVKNTQYF
TRBJ1-6,TRBV7-2,NA,NA,TGTGCCAGCAGCTTAGGAACCCCGTTCAGCCTAAATTCACCCCTCCACTTT,CASSLGTPFSLNSPLHF
TRBJ1-4,TRBV5-1,NA,once,TGCGCCAGCAGCTTGGATGTAGGGAAGGGGGAAAAACTGTTTTTT,CASSLDVGKGEKLFF
TRBJ1-1,TRBV27,NA,NA,TGTGCCAGCAGCCCTACGGGGTTAGAAGCTTTCTTT,CASSPTGLEAFF
TRBJ1-6,TRBV19,NA,few,TGTGCCAGTAGTGACGACAGGACTTGGGTTAATTCACCCCTCCACTTT,CASSDDRTWVNSPLHF
TRBJ2-2,TRBV7-9,NA,NA,TGTGCCAGCAGCGGAACCGATACCGGGGAGCTGTTTTTT,CASSGTDTGELFF
TRBJ1-2,TRBV11-3,NA,NA,TGTGCCAGCAGCTTAAACGGCGGAGCGAACTATGGCTACACCTTC,CASSLNGGANYGYTF
TRBJ2-7,TRBV5-4,NA,NA,TGTGCCAGCAGCTTCCCCGACCAGGGGCCTTACGAGCAGTACTTC,CASSFPDQGPYEQYF
TRBJ2-2,TRBV5-1,TRBD1,NA,TGCGCCAGCAGCTTGGGGGACAGGGTGGAGGACACCGGGGAGCTGTTTTTT,CASSLGDRVEDTGELFF
TRBJ1-2,TRBV5-6,TRBD1,medium-sized,TGTGCCAGCATCTCGGGGACAGGGATGGCTGGCTACACCTTC,CASISGTGMAGYTF
TRBJ1-4,TRBV25-1,NA,NA,TGTGCCAGCAGAGGACAGACAACTAATGAAAAACTGTTTTTT,CASRGQTTNEKLFF
TRBJ2-7,TRBV4-1,NA,NA,TGCGCCAGCAGCCAAGTGGACGCCCGAGGAGTCAGTCCCTACGAGCAGTACTTC,CASSQVDARGVSPYEQYF
TRBJ2-2,TRBV19,NA,NA,TGTGCCAGTAGTATATATAGCGGGGAGCTGTTTTTT,CASSIYSGELFF
TRBJ1-4,TRBV27,NA,NA,TGTGCCAGCAGTTTCCTGGGGGCGGGTGAAAAACTGTTTTTT,CASSFLGAGEKLFF
TRBJ1-1,TRBV9,NA,few,TGTGCCAGCAGCGAGTGGGGGACGAACACTGAAGCTTTCTTT,CASSEWGTNTEAFF
TRBJ1-1,TRBV29-1,NA,NA,TGCAGCGTTGAAAGGACCCTCCAGGGGTACCCTGAAGCTTTCTTT,CSVERTLQGYPEAFF
TRBJ2-5,TRBV6-1,NA,NA,TGTGCCAGCTACGTGAGGGGAAGGGAGACCCAGTACTTC,CASYVRGRETQYF
TRBJ1-5,TRBV19,NA,NA,TGTGCCAGTAGTATGGACAGACATAGCAATCAGCCCCAGCATTTT,CASSMDRHSNQPQHF
TRBJ1-2,TRBV11-2,TRBD1,once,TGTGCCAGCAGCATAGTAGGGGGCAAGGATGGCTACACCTTC,CASSIVGGKDGYTF
TRBJ1-4,TRBV7-8,NA,medium-sized,TGTGCCAGCAGCCCTCGATTGGGGTCAGCAACTAATGAAAAACTGTTTTTT,CASSPRLGSATNEKLFF
TRBJ2-3,TRBV5-1,NA,NA,TGCGCCAGCAGCTTTTCGGTGGGGCATGGAGATACGCAGTATTTT,CASSFSVGHGDTQYF
TRBJ1-1,TRBV18,NA,NA,TGTGCCAGCTTACTGGACACGAACACTGAAGCTTTCTTT,CASLLDTNTEAFF
TRBJ1-4,TRBV19,NA,NA,TGTGCCAGTAGTATAGGTTACGAAAAACTGTTTTTT,CASSIGYEKLFF
TRBJ1-1,TRBV2,NA,NA,TGTGCCAGCAGTGAAAAGGGGGGGAACACTGAAGCTTTCTTT,CASSEKGGNTEAFF
TRBJ2-3,TRBV7-3,NA,NA,TGTGCCAGCAGCTTAGTGGGAGATACGCAGTATTTT,CASSLVGDTQYF